A selection of T cell receptor beta chains follows, all from one sample in a study of CXCR3-negative and CXCR3-positive naive CD8 T cells. TCRdb reprocessed the 5' RACE reads, keeping one entry per CDR3 protein, no DNA. Here the sample table reports under 150,000 distinct CDR3 sequences. Sequencing was carried out using naive CXCR3+ CD8+ T cells from blood. These TCRs come from a human donor in good health. Some clones in this sample may be carry-over from other donors' samples. Both conserved end residues are part of each CDR3. The order of the fields is J gene, V gene, CDR3 protein.

>TRBJ1-1|TRBV4-1
CASSQVVSAGMNTEAFF
>TRBJ2-2|TRBV29-1
CSVAVLDGTGELFF
>TRBJ1-1|TRBV3-1
CASSPQINTEAFF
>TRBJ2-1|TRBV7-3
CASSSDPYNEQFF
>TRBJ2-7|TRBV27
CASSLSPGTDSYEQYF
>TRBJ1-5|TRBV28
CASSLLKSGNQPQHF
>TRBJ1-5|TRBV7-2
CASSLTGSGQPQHF
>TRBJ2-1|TRBV27
CASSALTSGARGEQFF
>TRBJ2-1|TRBV3-1
CASSPPLAGGPNEQFF
>TRBJ2-7|TRBV5-1
CASSLWTGVSYEQYF
>TRBJ2-7|TRBV19
CASSSSGASYEQYF
>TRBJ2-1|TRBV6-6
CASSSYLYNEQFF
>TRBJ2-3|TRBV4-3
CASSSSGTSSDTQYF
>TRBJ2-1|TRBV7-2
CASSLAFLGQTYNEQFF
>TRBJ1-2|TRBV29-1
CSVDATDNYGYTF
>TRBJ1-1|TRBV29-1
CSAREGGDTEAFF
>TRBJ2-7|TRBV29-1
CSVEGQEAYEQYF
>TRBJ2-7|TRBV20-1
CSAERLAGGAVYEQYF
>TRBJ1-5|TRBV20-1
CSARQGNQPQHF
>TRBJ2-4|TRBV12-5
CARAPSGGIAKNIQYF
>TRBJ1-6|TRBV15
CATSRGRVTGGSPLHF
>TRBJ2-1|TRBV15
CATSRPPSPEQFF
>TRBJ2-1|TRBV7-8
CASSLTSGQGIAGDEQFF
>TRBJ2-5|TRBV14
CASSHWEVAETQYF
>TRBJ2-7|TRBV9
CASKDNSYEQYF
>TRBJ2-1|TRBV5-6
CASSSPGLASNEQFF
>TRBJ2-7|TRBV2
CASSGFGKDPYEQYF
>TRBJ1-2|TRBV29-1
CSVESPRSYGYTF
>TRBJ2-2|TRBV4-1
CASSQTRQGDGELFF
>TRBJ1-1|TRBV9
CASSTSIGGTWEAFF
>TRBJ2-2|TRBV15
CATSTRMEATGELFF
>TRBJ2-1|TRBV7-2
CASSLTSLSRPNNEQFF
>TRBJ1-1|TRBV29-1
CSVELARPEAFF
>TRBJ2-5|TRBV21-1
CASSKAGTGFYQETQYF
>TRBJ1-1|TRBV4-1
CASSQDSMNTEAFF
>TRBJ1-6|TRBV5-6
CASSLFVPNSPLHF
>TRBJ2-5|TRBV2
CASSGPWVSYQETQYF
>TRBJ1-5|TRBV12-3/TRBV12-4
CASSWAADVNQPQHF
>TRBJ2-1|TRBV2
CASTVYSYNEQFF
>TRBJ2-7|TRBV4-1
CASSRLAGGGNEQYF
>TRBJ2-2|TRBV7-2
CASSLAPTGELFF
>TRBJ1-3|TRBV7-2
CASSSPASPSGNTIYF
>TRBJ2-7|TRBV29-1
CSALTGAGEQYF
>TRBJ1-1|TRBV7-9
CASSFSRGRSINTEALF
>TRBJ2-2|TRBV12-3/TRBV12-4
CASSGTGGTGELFF
>TRBJ2-3|TRBV29-1
CSVEVLRTGGTDTQYF